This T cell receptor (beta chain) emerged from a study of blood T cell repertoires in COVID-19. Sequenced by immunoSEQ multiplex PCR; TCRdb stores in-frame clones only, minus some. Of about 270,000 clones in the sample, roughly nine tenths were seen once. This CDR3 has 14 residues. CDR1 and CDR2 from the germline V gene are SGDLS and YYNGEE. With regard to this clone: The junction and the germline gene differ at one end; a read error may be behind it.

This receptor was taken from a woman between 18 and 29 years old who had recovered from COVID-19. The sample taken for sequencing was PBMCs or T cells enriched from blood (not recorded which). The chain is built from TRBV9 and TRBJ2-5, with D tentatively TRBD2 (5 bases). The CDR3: CASGVGIPGETQYF. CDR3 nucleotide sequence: TGTGCCAGCGGCGTGGGCATTCCGGGGGAGACCCAGTACTTC.